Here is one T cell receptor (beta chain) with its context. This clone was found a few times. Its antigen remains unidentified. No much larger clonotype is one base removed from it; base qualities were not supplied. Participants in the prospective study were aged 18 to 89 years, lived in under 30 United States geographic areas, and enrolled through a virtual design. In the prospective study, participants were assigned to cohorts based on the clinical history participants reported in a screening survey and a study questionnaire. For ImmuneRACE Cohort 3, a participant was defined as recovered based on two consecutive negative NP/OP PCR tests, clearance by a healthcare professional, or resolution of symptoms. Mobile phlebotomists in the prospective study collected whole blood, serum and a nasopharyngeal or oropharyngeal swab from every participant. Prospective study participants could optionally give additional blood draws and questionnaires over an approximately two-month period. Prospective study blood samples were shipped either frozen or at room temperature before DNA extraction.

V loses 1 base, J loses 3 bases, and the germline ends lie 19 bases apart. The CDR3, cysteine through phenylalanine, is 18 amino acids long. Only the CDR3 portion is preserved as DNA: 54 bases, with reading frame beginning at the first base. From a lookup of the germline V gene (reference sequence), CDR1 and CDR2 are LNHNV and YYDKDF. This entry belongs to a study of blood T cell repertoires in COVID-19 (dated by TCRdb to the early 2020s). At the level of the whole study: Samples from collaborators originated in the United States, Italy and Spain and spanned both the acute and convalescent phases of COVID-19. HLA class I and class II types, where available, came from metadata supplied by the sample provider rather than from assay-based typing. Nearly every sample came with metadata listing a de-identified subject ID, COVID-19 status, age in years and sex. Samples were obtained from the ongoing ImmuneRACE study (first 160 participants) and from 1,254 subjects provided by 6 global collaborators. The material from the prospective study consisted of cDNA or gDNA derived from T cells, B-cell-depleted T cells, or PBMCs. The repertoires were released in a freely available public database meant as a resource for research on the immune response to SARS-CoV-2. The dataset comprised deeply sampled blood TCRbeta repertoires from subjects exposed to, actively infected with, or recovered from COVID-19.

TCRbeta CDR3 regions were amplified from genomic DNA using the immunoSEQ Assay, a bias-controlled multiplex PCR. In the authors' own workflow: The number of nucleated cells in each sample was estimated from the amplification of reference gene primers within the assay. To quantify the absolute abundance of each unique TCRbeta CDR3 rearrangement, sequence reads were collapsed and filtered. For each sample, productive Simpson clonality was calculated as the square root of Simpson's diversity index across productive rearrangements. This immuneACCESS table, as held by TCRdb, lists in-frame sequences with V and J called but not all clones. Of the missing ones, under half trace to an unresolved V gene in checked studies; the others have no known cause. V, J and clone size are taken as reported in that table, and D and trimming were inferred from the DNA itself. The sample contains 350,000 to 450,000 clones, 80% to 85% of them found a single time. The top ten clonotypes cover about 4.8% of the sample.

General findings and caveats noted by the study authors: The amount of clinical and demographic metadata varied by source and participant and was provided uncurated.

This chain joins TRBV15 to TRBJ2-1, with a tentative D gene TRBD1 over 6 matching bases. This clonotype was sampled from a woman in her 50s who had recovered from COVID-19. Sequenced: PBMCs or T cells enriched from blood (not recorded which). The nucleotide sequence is TGTGCCACCAGCAGAGGAGGGGCCACCCCAGGGGACTACAATGAGCAGTTCTTC. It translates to CATSRGGATPGDYNEQFF.